The 21 T cell receptor beta chains given below trace back to one sample, sequenced in a study of cytomegalovirus exposure and HLA in healthy donors. Use of 60 Vbeta and 13 Jbeta primers characterized the PCR. The table came from immunoSEQ multiplex PCR; TCRdb's copy has only in-frame clones and leaves some out. The sample totals about 200,000 clones; its top ten clones hold around 1.1%. The specimen sequenced was PBMCs. These receptors all stem from a girl aged 2 to 10 in good health and CMV-seropositive.

V gene TRBV15 combines with J gene TRBJ1-4, with 12 bases fitting TRBD1. The CDR3 is 18 residues long. The ends lost 1 base at V and 2 bases at J; junction bases unmatched: 5. Germline CDR1 LNHNV, CDR2 YYDKDF (reference sequence). The CDR3 sequence: CATSRGDRGRGTNEKLFF. The CDR3 nucleotides are TGTGCCACCAGCAGAGGGGACAGGGGGCGTGGCACTAATGAAAAACTGTTTTTT. Filled out from reference TRBV15 and TRBJ1-4, the complete variable domain reads DAMVIQNPRYQVTQFGKPVTLSCSQTLNHNVMYWYQQKSSQAPKLLFHYYDKDFNNEADTPDNFQSRRPNTSFCFLDIRSPGLGDTAMYLCATSRGDRGRGTNEKLFFGSGTQLSVL.

This chain uses TRBV5-5 with TRBJ2-7, with D uncertain. V lost 6 bases and J lost 2, with 9 bases in between. This CDR3 spans 12 amino acids. Per germline, CDR1 SGHKS and CDR2 YYEKEE (reference sequence). In DNA, the CDR3 is TGTGCCAGCAATACAGTTCCCTACGAGCAGTACTTC. This codes for CASNTVPYEQYF.

V usage is TRBV5-6 and J usage is TRBJ2-5; TRBD2 matches 7 bases. The CDR3 length is 13 residues. Trimming took 5 bases from V and 5 from J; bases not matched to a gene: 6. Germline CDR1 SGHDT, CDR2 YYEEEE. This CDR3 reads CASSVGGEETQYF. The CDR3 bases are TGTGCCAGCAGTGTTGGGGGGGAGGAGACCCAGTACTTC.

The CDR3 here is CASSLAVTAASEQYF. CDR3 DNA: TGTGCCAGCAGCTTGGCCGTCACTGCGGCCTCCGAGCAGTACTTC. The chain combines TRBV5-8 with TRBJ2-7; D is unresolved. The germline V gene encodes CDR1 SGHTS and CDR2 YDEGEE. The CDR3 has 15 residues. Trimming cost V 0 bases and J 6 bases, with 16 bases left between them.

The chain couples TRBV18 to TRBJ2-1; 7 bases agree with TRBD1. Germline V gene data show CDR1 as KGHSH and CDR2 as LQKENI. This CDR3 is 15 amino acids long. V lost 6 bases, J lost 3 bases, and 8 bases stayed unmatched. Written as DNA, the CDR3 is TGTGCCAGCTCGCAGGGGAGACAGGGCTACAATGAGCAGTTCTTC. As protein: CASSQGRQGYNEQFF.

The rearrangement uses TRBV6-1 and TRBJ2-7, with a tentative D call TRBD1 (5 bases). The CDR3 loop spans 15 amino acids. Germline CDR1 is MNHNS and CDR2 is SASEGT. V lost 8 bases and J 3 bases, leaving 20 bases between the germline ends. CDR3 region: CASLGSWTNFYEQYF. The CDR3 bases are TGTGCCAGCCTGGGCTCCTGGACAAACTTCTACGAGCAGTACTTC.

This chain links TRBV28 with TRBJ1-5; no clear D gene. Looked up from germline, CDR1 is MDHEN and CDR2 is SYDVKM. Trimming removed 7 bases at V and 4 bases at J, with 11 bases between. The CDR3 sequence is 13 residues long. The CDR3 reads CASNRTNNQPQHF. In nucleotides, the CDR3 is TGTGCCAGCAACCGAACTAATAATCAGCCCCAGCATTTT. Full variable domain (rest looked up from reference TRBV28 and TRBJ1-5): DVKVTQSSRYLVKRTGEKVFLECVQDMDHENMFWYRQDPGLGLRLIYFSYDVKMKEKGDIPEGYSVSREKKERFSLILESASTNQTSMYLCASNRTNNQPQHFGDGTRLSIL.

This chain's CDR3 is CASSPGLAGGIHNEQFF. The CDR3 nucleotides are TGTGCCAGCAGTCCCGGACTAGCGGGAGGTATACACAATGAGCAGTTCTTC. V and J are TRBV28 and TRBJ2-1; 14 nucleotides align to TRBD2. This CDR3 is built from 17 residues. Germline V gene sequence: CDR1 MDHEN, CDR2 SYDVKM. V shed 5 bases and J 5 bases; nucleotides not matched to a gene: 8.

The chain combines TRBV29-1 with TRBJ2-3, with D maybe TRBD1 (5 bases). Trimming removed 4 bases from V and 5 bases from J, with 10 bases in between. CDR1 and CDR2 from the germline V gene are SQVTM and ANQGSEA. This CDR3 has 12 residues. The CDR3 region is CSVGQGVDTQYF. CDR3 DNA: TGCAGCGTTGGCCAAGGGGTAGATACGCAGTATTTT.

This chain links TRBV2 with TRBJ2-2; D gene unclear. From germline, CDR1 is SNHLY and CDR2 FYNNEI. CDR3 length: 14 residues. With 4 bases removed from V and 1 base from J, the gap between germline ends came to 7 bases. The CDR3 nucleotides read TGTGCCAGCAGTGGACTCCTGAACACCGGGGAGCTGTTTTTT. Translation gives CASSGLLNTGELFF. Full variable domain (outside the CDR3, taken from reference TRBV2 and TRBJ2-2): EPEVTQTPSHQVTQMGQEVILRCVPISNHLYFYWYRQILGQKVEFLVSFYNNEISEKSEIFDDQFSVERPDGSNFTLKIRSTKLEDSAMYFCASSGLLNTGELFFGEGSRLTVL.

The chain couples TRBV14 to TRBJ2-7; 11 bases align to TRBD2. The CDR3 length is 19 residues. V was pared by 0 bases and J by 5 bases, with 15 bases of the junction left unmatched. Germline V gives CDR1 SGHDN, CDR2 FVKESK. The CDR3 coding sequence is TGTGCCAGCAGCCAAGATTACGGCTTAACTAGCGGGAGAGTCAACGAGCAGTACTTC. As protein: CASSQDYGLTSGRVNEQYF.

The chain has TRBV7-2 and TRBJ2-7, with D tentatively TRBD1 (6 bases). CDR3 length: 16 amino acids. The germline V and J ends were trimmed by 0 bases and 4 bases, with 16 bases remaining between them. The V gene's germline CDR1 is SGHTA and CDR2 FQGNSA. The CDR3 region is CASSLARQGRWYEQYF. CDR3 bases: TGTGCCAGCAGCTTAGCGAGGCAGGGGAGATGGTACGAGCAGTACTTC.

The J gene is TRBJ1-2, the V gene TRBV27, with TRBD1 matching over 9 bases. This CDR3 region has 14 residues. Per germline, CDR1 MNHEY and CDR2 SMNVEV (reference sequence). The ends lost 5 bases at V and 1 base at J; junction bases unmatched: 2. The CDR3 here is CASSPTGGNYGYTF. In nucleotides, the CDR3 is TGTGCCAGCAGTCCGACAGGGGGTAACTATGGCTACACCTTC.

The genes are TRBV6-5 and TRBJ1-2; D unresolved. CDR1 and CDR2 (germline): MNHEY, SVGAGI. The CDR3 contains 15 residues. V was trimmed by 5 bases and J by 2 bases, leaving 15 bases between them. This chain's CDR3 is CASSPPTERNYGYTF. The DNA of the CDR3 is TGTGCCAGCAGTCCCCCAACGGAGAGAAACTATGGCTACACCTTC.

Details on this clone: Other DNA sequences of this sample code for an identical CDR3. This rearrangement joins TRBV28 to TRBJ1-2; D might be TRBD1 (5 bases). Germline assignment: CDR1 MDHEN and CDR2 SYDVKM. Trimming took off 2 bases at V and 4 bases at J, with 8 bases between the two ends. This CDR3 region has 13 residues. CDR3 bases: TGTGCCAGCAGTTTAGGCCAGGGCTATGGCTACACCTTC. It specifies CASSLGQGYGYTF.

Concerning this clone: Compared with germline, one end of the junction differs, possibly owing to a read error. CDR3 sequence: CASRLTKSNTMYF. In nucleotides, the CDR3 is TGTGCCAGCAGACTGACAAAGTCAAACACCATGTATTTT. The chain recombines TRBV28 with TRBJ1-3; no firm D call. The CDR3 sequence is 13 residues long. The germline V gene has CDR1 MDHEN and CDR2 SYDVKM.

This chain connects TRBV7-9 to TRBJ2-5, with 10 bases lining up with TRBD1. The better agreement between TRBJ2-7 and the DNA end casts doubt on the J call. Germline-derived CDR1 and CDR2 are SEHNR and FQNEAQ (reference sequence). The CDR3 covers 14 residues. As DNA, the CDR3 is TGTGCCAGCAGCCCAGGGACAGGGGCCTACGAGCAGTACTTC. Amino acid sequence: CASSPGTGAYEQYF.

The chain recombines TRBV6-1 with TRBJ2-5; 7 bases line up with TRBD1. The end of the DNA fits TRBJ2-7 better, so the J call may be wrong. This CDR3 has 15 amino acids. Germline-derived CDR1 and CDR2 are MNHNS and SASEGT. CDR3 nucleotide sequence: TGTGCCAGCAGAGGACAGGTTATGAGCTCCTACGAGCAGTACTTC. Its translation: CASRGQVMSSYEQYF.

The chain has TRBV6-5 and TRBJ2-7; D may be TRBD2 (6 bases). V was pared by 6 bases and J by 3 bases, with 18 bases between. The CDR3 runs to 15 residues. Germline V lookup: CDR1 MNHEY, CDR2 SVGAGI. The CDR3 region has the DNA TGTGCCAGCAGCCGCTCCGGGAGAGGCTTCTACGAGCAGTACTTC. Encoded protein: CASSRSGRGFYEQYF.

The genes are TRBV21-1 and TRBJ2-4; TRBD1, the table's D call, lacks a check against the DNA. TRBV21-1 is a documented pseudogene. The length of the CDR3 is 21 residues. CDR3 protein: CASSKVGALPWSGTQKNIQYF. The DNA of the CDR3 is TGTGCCAGCAGCAAAGTCGGAGCCCTACCCTGGTCCGGGACACAGAAAAACATTCAGTACTTC.

This chain connects TRBV6-4 to TRBJ1-5, with D unclear. In germline, CDR1 is MRHNA, CDR2 SNTAGT. The CDR3 consists of 13 residues. V lost 4 bases and J 2 bases, leaving 6 bases between the germline ends. The CDR3 DNA reads as TGTGCCAGCAGTGTGCAGGGCAATCAGCCCCAGCATTTT. It is translated as CASSVQGNQPQHF.